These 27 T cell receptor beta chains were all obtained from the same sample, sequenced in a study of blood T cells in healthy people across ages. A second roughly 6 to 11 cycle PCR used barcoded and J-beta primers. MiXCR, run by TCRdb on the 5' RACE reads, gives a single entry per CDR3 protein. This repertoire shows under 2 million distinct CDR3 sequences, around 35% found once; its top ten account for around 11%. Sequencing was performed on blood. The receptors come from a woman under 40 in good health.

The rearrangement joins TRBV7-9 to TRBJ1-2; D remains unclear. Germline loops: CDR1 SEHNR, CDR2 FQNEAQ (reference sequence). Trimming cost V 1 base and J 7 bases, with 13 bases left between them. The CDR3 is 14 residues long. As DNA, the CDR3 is TGTGCCAGCAGCTTAGACTGGGATGTAACTGGCTACACCTTC. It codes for CASSLDWDVTGYTF.

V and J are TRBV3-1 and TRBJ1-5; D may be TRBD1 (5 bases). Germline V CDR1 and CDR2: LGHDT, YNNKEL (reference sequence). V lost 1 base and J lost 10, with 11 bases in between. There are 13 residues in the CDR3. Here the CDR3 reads CASSQGGNKPQHF. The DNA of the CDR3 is TGTGCCAGCAGCCAAGGGGGGAATAAACCCCAGCATTTT.

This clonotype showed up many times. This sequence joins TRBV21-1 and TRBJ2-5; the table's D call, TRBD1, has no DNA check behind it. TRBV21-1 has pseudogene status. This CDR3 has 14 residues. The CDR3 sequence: CASSRGPTQETQYF. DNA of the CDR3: TGTGCCAGCAGCAGGGGACCAACTCAAGAGACCCAGTACTTC.

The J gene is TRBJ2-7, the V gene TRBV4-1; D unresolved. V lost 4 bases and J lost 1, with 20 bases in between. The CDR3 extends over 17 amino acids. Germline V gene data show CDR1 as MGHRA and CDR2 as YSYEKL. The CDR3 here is CASSLTWAAGLSYEQYF. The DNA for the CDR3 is TGCGCCAGCAGCCTGACATGGGCCGCCGGCCTTTCCTACGAGCAGTACTTC.

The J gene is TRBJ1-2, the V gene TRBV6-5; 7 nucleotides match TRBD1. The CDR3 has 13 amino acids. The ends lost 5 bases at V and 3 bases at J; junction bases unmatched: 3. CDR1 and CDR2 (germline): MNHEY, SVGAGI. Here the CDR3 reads CASSITGDYGYTF. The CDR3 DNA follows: TGTGCCAGCAGTATAACAGGGGACTATGGCTACACCTTC.

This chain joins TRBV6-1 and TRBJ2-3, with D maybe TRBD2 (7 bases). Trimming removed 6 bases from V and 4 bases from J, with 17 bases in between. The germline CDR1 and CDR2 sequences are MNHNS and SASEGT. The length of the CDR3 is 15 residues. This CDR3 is CASRPRTRGADTQYF. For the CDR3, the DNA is TGTGCCAGCAGACCAAGGACTAGGGGGGCAGATACGCAGTATTTT.

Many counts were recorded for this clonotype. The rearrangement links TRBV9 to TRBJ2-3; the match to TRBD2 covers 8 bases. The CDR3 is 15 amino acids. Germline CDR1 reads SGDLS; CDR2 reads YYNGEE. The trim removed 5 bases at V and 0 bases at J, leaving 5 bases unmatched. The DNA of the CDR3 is TGTGCCAGCAGTCGAGCGGGGGCTAGCACAGATACGCAGTATTTT. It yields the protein CASSRAGASTDTQYF.

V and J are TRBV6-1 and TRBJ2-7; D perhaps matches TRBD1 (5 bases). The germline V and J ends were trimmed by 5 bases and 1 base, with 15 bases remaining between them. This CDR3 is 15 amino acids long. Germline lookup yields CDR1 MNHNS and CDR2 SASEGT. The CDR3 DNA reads TGTGCCAGCAGTTTCAGGCAGGGCTATTCCTACGAGCAGTACTTC. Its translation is CASSFRQGYSYEQYF.

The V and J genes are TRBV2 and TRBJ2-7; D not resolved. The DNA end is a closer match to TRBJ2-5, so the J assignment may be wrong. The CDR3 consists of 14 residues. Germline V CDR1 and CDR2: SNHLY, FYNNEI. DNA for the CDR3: TGTGCCAGCAGTGAAGTGGCAGTCCAAGAGACCCAGTACTTC. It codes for CASSEVAVQETQYF.

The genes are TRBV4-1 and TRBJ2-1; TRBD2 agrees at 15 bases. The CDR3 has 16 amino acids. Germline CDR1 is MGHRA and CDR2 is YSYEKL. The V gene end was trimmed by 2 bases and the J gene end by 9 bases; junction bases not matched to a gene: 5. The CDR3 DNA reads TGCGCCAGCAGCCAAATCCGGACTAGCGGGGGGGGTGAGCAGTTCTTC. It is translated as CASSQIRTSGGGEQFF.

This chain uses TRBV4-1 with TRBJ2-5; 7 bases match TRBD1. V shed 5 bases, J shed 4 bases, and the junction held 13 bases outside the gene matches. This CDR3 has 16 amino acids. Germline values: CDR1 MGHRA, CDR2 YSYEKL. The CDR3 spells CASSELYRDRRETQYF. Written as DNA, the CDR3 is TGCGCCAGCAGCGAATTGTACCGGGACAGACGAGAGACCCAGTACTTC.

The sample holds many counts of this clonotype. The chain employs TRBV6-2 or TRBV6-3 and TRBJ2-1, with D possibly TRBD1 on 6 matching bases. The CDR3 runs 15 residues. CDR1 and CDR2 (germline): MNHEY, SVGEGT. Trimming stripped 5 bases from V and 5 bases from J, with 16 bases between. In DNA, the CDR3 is TGTGCCAGCAGTCGCCCCTCCACAGGGAACAATGAGCAGTTCTTC. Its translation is CASSRPSTGNNEQFF.

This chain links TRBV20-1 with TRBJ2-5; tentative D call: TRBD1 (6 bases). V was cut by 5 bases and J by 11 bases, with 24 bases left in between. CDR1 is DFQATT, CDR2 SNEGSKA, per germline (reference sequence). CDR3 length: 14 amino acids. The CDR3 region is CSARRGSGVNEQYF. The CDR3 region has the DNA TGCAGTGCTCGTAGGGGGTCAGGCGTGAATGAGCAGTACTTC.

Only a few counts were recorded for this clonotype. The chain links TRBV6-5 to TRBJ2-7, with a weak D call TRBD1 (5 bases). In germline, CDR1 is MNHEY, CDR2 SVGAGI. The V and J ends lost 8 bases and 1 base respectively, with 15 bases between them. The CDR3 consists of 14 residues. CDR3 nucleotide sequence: TGTGCCAGCGGCAAGGGGCTCAATTCCTACGAGCAGTACTTC. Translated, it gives CASGKGLNSYEQYF.

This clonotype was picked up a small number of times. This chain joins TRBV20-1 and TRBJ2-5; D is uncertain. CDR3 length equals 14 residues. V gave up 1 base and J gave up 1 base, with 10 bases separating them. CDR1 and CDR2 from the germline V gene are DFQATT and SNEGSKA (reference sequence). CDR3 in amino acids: CSARATRFQETQYF. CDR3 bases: TGCAGTGCTAGAGCAACACGGTTCCAAGAGACCCAGTACTTC.

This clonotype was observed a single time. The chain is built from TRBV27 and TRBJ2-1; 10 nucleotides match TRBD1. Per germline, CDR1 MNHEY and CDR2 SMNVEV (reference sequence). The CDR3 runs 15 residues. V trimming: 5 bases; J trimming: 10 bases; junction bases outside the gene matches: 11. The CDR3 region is CASSPGTGVTYEQFF. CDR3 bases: TGTGCCAGCAGTCCCGGGACAGGGGTCACCTACGAGCAGTTCTTC.

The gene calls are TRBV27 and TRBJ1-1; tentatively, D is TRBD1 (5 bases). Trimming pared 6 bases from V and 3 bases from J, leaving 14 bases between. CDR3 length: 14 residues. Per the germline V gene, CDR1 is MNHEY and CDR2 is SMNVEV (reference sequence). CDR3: CASRIGAVHTEAFF. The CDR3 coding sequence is TGTGCCAGCAGGATTGGGGCGGTTCACACTGAAGCTTTCTTT.

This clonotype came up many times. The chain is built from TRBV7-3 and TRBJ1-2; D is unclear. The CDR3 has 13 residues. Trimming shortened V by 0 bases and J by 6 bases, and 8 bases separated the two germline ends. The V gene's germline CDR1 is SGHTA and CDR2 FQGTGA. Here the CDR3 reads CASSLTYGDGYTF. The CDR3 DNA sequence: TGTGCCAGCAGCTTAACATACGGGGATGGCTACACCTTC.

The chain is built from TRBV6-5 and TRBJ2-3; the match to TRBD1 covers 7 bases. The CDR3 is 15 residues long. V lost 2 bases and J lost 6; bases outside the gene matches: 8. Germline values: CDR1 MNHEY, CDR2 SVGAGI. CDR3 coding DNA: TGTGCCAGCAGTTACGAGGGACAGAGGCACGATACGCAGTATTTT. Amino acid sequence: CASSYEGQRHDTQYF.

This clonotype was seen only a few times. The CDR3: CAGRDTGAYGYTF. CDR3 DNA: TGTGCCGGGCGTGACACAGGGGCCTATGGCTACACCTTC. This chain joins TRBV6-1 and TRBJ1-2; 7 nucleotides agree with TRBD1. Unmatched junction bases numbered 10, after V lost 11 bases and J lost 4 bases. From germline, CDR1 is MNHNS and CDR2 SASEGT. CDR3 length equals 13 residues.

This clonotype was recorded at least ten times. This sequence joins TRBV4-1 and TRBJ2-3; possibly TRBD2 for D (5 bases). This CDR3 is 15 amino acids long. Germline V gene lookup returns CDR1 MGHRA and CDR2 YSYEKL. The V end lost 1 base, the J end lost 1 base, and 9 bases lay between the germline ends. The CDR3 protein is CASSQGLTGTDTQYF. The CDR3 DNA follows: TGCGCCAGCAGCCAAGGACTAACCGGCACAGATACGCAGTATTTT.

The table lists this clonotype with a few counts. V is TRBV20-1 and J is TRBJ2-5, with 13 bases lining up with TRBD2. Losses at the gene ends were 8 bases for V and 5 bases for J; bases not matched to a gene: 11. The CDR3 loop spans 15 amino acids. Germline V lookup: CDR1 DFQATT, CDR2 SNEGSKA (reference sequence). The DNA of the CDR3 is TGCAGTTTCAAAGGACTAGCGGGGGCCGGGGAGACCCAGTACTTC. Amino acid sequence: CSFKGLAGAGETQYF.

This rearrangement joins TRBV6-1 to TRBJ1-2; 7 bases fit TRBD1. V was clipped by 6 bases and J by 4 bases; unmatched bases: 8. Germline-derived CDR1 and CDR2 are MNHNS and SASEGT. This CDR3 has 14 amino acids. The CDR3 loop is CASSEGQTGYGYTF. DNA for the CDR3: TGTGCCAGCAGCGAGGGACAGACGGGCTATGGCTACACCTTC.

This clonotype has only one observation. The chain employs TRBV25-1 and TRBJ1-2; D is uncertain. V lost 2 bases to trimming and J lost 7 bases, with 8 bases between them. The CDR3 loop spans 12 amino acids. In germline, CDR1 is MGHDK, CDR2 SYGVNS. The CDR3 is CASSEASGGYTF. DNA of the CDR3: TGTGCCAGCAGTGAAGCCTCCGGTGGCTACACCTTC.

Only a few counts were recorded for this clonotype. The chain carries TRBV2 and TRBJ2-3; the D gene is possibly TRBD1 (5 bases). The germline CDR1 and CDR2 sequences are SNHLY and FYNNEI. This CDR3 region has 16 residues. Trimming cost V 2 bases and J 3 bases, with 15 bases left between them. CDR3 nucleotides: TGTGCCAGCAGTGAAAGCAGGGTATTTCCTACAGATACGCAGTATTTT. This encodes CASSESRVFPTDTQYF.

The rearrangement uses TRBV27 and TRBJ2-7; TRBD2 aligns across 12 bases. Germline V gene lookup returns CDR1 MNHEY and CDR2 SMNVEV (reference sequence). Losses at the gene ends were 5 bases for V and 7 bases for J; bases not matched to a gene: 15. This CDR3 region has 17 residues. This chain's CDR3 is CASSLLTTSGSSNEQYF. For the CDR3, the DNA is TGTGCCAGCAGTCTATTGACGACTAGCGGGAGCTCGAATGAGCAGTACTTC.

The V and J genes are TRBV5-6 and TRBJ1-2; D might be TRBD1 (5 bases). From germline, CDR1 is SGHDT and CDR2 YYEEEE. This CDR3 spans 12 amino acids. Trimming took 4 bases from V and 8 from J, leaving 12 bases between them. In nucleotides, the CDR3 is TGTGCCAGCAGCCAACGGGGGGACGGCTACACCTTC. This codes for CASSQRGDGYTF.